A selection of T cell receptor beta chains follows, all from one sample in a study of CD8 T cells in Susac syndrome. MiXCR, run by TCRdb on the immunoSEQ multiplex PCR reads, gives a single entry per CDR3 protein. In the table there are around 270,000 distinct CDR3 sequences, approximately 85% of which are singletons. Sequences were obtained from CD8+ T cells from PBMCs. These receptors originate from a human donor with multiple sclerosis. Each CDR3 is given with its conserved first and last residue. The D gene is left open where the match is weak. Where a row states a size, it is once, few, many or the class of an expanded clone; other rows omit it.

j_call clone_size v_call d_call cdr3_nt cdr3_aa
TRBJ1-1 once TRBV5-6 - TGTGCCAGCCGATGGGGAGTGAACACTGAAGCTTTCTTT CASRWGVNTEAFF
TRBJ2-3 few TRBV4-3 - TGTGCCAGCAGCCAAGATCAGAGGGGGACCGATACGCAGTATTTT CASSQDQRGTDTQYF
TRBJ1-1 - TRBV13 TRBD1 TGTGCCAGCAGCTCAGGGGGCTCTGAGGGTAACACTGAAGCTTTCTTT CASSSGGSEGNTEAFF
TRBJ2-7 few TRBV4-3 - TGCGCCAGCAGCCAAGGTATTAGTCTGGGCTACGAGCAGTACTTC CASSQGISLGYEQYF
TRBJ1-2 once TRBV9 - TGTGCCAGCAGCGTAGAGCAGGGGACTAACTATGGCTACACCTTC CASSVEQGTNYGYTF
TRBJ1-5 few TRBV30 TRBD1 TGTGCCTGGAGTCCGGGACAGGGATTTCAGCCCCAGCATTTT CAWSPGQGFQPQHF
TRBJ2-3 - TRBV7-9 TRBD2 TGTGCCAGCAGCTCCCGTGGGGAAGCGGGAGTGTCCCCAGATACGCAGTATTTT CASSSRGEAGVSPDTQYF
TRBJ1-5 - TRBV9 - TGTGCCAGCAGCTTGGGCGGGCAGAACAATCAGCCCCAGCATTTT CASSLGGQNNQPQHF
TRBJ1-5 - TRBV12-3/TRBV12-4 - TGTGCCAGCAGTGGCTGGGGAGAGGGCCAGCCCCAGCATTTT CASSGWGEGQPQHF
TRBJ2-5 once TRBV7-9 - TGTGCCAGCAGCTTTTATGAGTCCCCGCGAGAGACCCAGTACTTC CASSFYESPRETQYF
TRBJ2-7 - TRBV6-6 TRBD1 TGTGCCAGCAGTTATATAATGACAGGGGGCATGCACGAGCAGTACTTC CASSYIMTGGMHEQYF
TRBJ2-7 - TRBV25-1 - TGTGCCAGCAGTGAATTTGGCGGGAACTCCTACGAGCAGTACTTC CASSEFGGNSYEQYF
TRBJ2-7 - TRBV7-6 - TGTGCCAGCAGCTTAGGTCTCTACAGGAGTGCCGAGGTGCAGCAGTACTTC CASSLGLYRSAEVQQYF
TRBJ1-2 - TRBV29-1 - TGCAGCGTTGATGGGGATGTCAGTGGCTACACCTTC CSVDGDVSGYTF
TRBJ2-1 few TRBV4-2 TRBD2 TGTGCCAGCAGCCAGGGGCGGGAGCCCTACAATGAGCAGTTCTTC CASSQGREPYNEQFF
TRBJ1-5 - TRBV20-1 - TGCAGTTGGACGGGGTTTAGCAATCAGCCCCAGCATTTT CSWTGFSNQPQHF
TRBJ2-3 - TRBV6-5 TRBD1 TGTGCCAGCAGTTACTCGATCGGGGGGACAGGGGAGGCAGATACGCAGTATTTT CASSYSIGGTGEADTQYF
TRBJ2-2 - TRBV19 TRBD1 TGTGCCAGTAGTGACAGGGGTACCGGGGAGCTGTTTTTT CASSDRGTGELFF
TRBJ2-2 - TRBV12-3/TRBV12-4 - TGTGCCAGCTCCCAACCCGGGACGGTGAACACCGGGGAGCTGTTTTTT CASSQPGTVNTGELFF
TRBJ2-1 - TRBV14 TRBD2 TGTGCCAGCAGCCAAGTAGCGGGAGGGGCCTACAATGAGCAGTTCTTC CASSQVAGGAYNEQFF
TRBJ2-1 - TRBV20-1 TRBD2 TGCAGTGCCTCCTCGACTAGCGGGAGGGCCCCCAATGAGCAGTTCTTC CSASSTSGRAPNEQFF
TRBJ2-7 - TRBV11-1 - TGTGCCAGCAGCTTATATAGGATGGAGCCCCACGAGCAGTACTTC CASSLYRMEPHEQYF
TRBJ2-1 - TRBV14 TRBD2 TGTGCCAGCAGCCCCCTCGGCGGGAGTGTCGATGAGCAGTTCTTC CASSPLGGSVDEQFF
TRBJ2-7 - TRBV4-1 - TGCGCCAGCAGCCAAGCGGTCAGATCCTACGAGCAGTACTTC CASSQAVRSYEQYF
TRBJ2-3 - TRBV9 TRBD2 TGTGCCAGCAGCAGGAAGGCGGGGCGGGAGGGCCCCGATACGCAGTATTTT CASSRKAGREGPDTQYF
TRBJ1-2 - TRBV7-6 - TGTGCCAGCAGCTTAGCGTTGGGGAACCATGGCTACACCTTC CASSLALGNHGYTF
TRBJ2-1 - TRBV4-3 - TGCGCCAGCAGGGCTGTAGCATGGGGCTACAATGAGCAGTTCTTC CASRAVAWGYNEQFF
TRBJ2-1 - TRBV30 TRBD2 TGTGCCTGGACTCGTTTAGCGGGAGTATCAAATGAGCAGTTCTTC CAWTRLAGVSNEQFF
TRBJ1-2 - TRBV28 - TGTGCCAGCAGGCCCGACTATGGCTACACCTTC CASRPDYGYTF
TRBJ1-5 - TRBV4-1 - TGCGCCAGCAGCCTATCTCGGGGGGGCGACAATCAGCCCCAGCATTTT CASSLSRGGDNQPQHF
TRBJ2-7 - TRBV27 - TGTGCCAGCAGTTTCCCCGGACACGAGCAGTACTTC CASSFPGHEQYF
TRBJ2-3 - TRBV24-1 TRBD2 TGTGCCACCAGTGACTTTACTAGCGACCTTAGCACAGATACGCAGTATTTT CATSDFTSDLSTDTQYF
TRBJ1-1 - TRBV19 TRBD1 TGTGCCAGTAGTGCGGACAGGGTGCTGGGCACTGAAGCTTTCTTT CASSADRVLGTEAFF
TRBJ2-3 once TRBV4-1 TRBD2 TGCGCCAGCAGCCGTACTAGCGGGAGGGCCGTGGATACGCAGTATTTT CASSRTSGRAVDTQYF
TRBJ2-7 - TRBV4-2 - TGTGCCAGCAGCCAAGAGGGGAGCGGGTCCTTATCCGAGCAGTACTTC CASSQEGSGSLSEQYF
TRBJ2-1 - TRBV15 TRBD2 TGTGCCACCAGCAGAGCGGCGGGAGGCACCAATGAGCAGTTCTTC CATSRAAGGTNEQFF
TRBJ2-3 few TRBV4-3 - TGCGCCAGCAGCCAAGATCCTGGCAGGTGGATCCCTACTAGCACAGATACGCAGTATTTT CASSQDPGRWIPTSTDTQYF
TRBJ2-1 - TRBV5-1 TRBD2 TGCGCCAGCAGCTTTCGGGAGGGCCATTATGAGCAGTTCTTC CASSFREGHYEQFF
TRBJ1-5 - TRBV6-5 - TGTGCCAGCAGTTACTCGGCAGGACAATTTAGTCAATATTATCAGCCCCAGCATTTT CASSYSAGQFSQYYQPQHF
TRBJ2-1 - TRBV11-2 TRBD2 TGTGCCAGCAGCTTCGGGACAGCCACCGGGACTAGCGGGAGGTTCTACAATGAGCAGTTCTTC CASSFGTATGTSGRFYNEQFF
TRBJ2-5 - TRBV29-1 - TGCAGCGTTTTCCTCGGGACCCAAGAGACCCAGTACTTC CSVFLGTQETQYF